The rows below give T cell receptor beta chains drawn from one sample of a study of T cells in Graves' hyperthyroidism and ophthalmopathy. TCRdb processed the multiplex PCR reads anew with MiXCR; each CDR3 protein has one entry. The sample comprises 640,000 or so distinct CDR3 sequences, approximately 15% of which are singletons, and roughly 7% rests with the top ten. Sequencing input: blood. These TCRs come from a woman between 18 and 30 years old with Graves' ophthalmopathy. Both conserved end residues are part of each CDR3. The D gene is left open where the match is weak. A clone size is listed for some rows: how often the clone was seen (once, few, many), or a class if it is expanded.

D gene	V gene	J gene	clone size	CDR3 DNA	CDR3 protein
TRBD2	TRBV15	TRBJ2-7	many	TGTGCCACCAGCAGAGGGTCTAGGCGGGAGGGCCGGGACGAGCAGTACTTC	CATSRGSRREGRDEQYF
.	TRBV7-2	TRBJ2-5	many	TGTGCCAGCAGCTTAGCTAGCGGATTTCAAGAGACCCAGTACTTC	CASSLASGFQETQYF
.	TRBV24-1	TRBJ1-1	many	TGTGCCACCAGTGAAGGGGGTCGAGGGACTGAAGCTTTCTTT	CATSEGGRGTEAFF
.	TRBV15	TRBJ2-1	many	TGTGCCACCAGCGTCCGGGACACCTACAATGAGCAGTTCTTC	CATSVRDTYNEQFF
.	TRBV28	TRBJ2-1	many	TGTGCCAGCAGCACACCTAGCCTAAGCTCCTACAATGAGCAGTTCTTC	CASSTPSLSSYNEQFF
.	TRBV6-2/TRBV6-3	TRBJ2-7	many	TGTGCCAGCAGTTACTCGAAGGACAGCGGCTACGAGCAGTACTTC	CASSYSKDSGYEQYF
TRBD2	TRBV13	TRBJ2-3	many	TGTGCCAGCAGCCCTGAACGAGGGACTAGCGAAAGCACAGATACGCAGTATTTT	CASSPERGTSESTDTQYF
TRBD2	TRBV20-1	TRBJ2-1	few	TGCAGTGCTGAGGTAGCGGGCTCCTACAATGAGCAGTTCTTC	CSAEVAGSYNEQFF
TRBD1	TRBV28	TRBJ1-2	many	TGTGCCAGCTCGCAAGCTAGGGGGCAGTTGGGGGGCTACACCTTC	CASSQARGQLGGYTF
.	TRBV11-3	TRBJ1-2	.	TGTGCCAGCAGCTTAGATACGCACCGAACTTATGGCTGCACCTTC	CASSLDTHRTYGCTF
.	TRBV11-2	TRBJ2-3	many	TGTGCCAGCAGCTTAGATCTCACAGATACGCAGTATTTT	CASSLDLTDTQYF
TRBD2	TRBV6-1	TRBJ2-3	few	TGTGCCAGCAGTTCCCTAGCGGGAGCGGGAGATACGCAGTATTTT	CASSSLAGAGDTQYF
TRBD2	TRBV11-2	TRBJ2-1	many	TGTGCCAGCAGCTTAAGGCTAGCGGGAGGGACGCTTTACAATGAGCAGTTCTTC	CASSLRLAGGTLYNEQFF
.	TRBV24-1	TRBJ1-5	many	TGTGCCACCAGTGATTTCAATCAGCCCCAGCATTTT	CATSDFNQPQHF
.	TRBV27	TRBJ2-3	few	TGTGCCAGCATGCAGGGGCGAAGCACAGATACGCAGTATTTT	CASMQGRSTDTQYF
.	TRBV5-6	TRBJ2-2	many	TGTGCCAGCAGCTTGGGAGCGGAGGGGAACACCGGGGAGCTGTTTTTT	CASSLGAEGNTGELFF
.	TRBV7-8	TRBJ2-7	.	TGTGCCAGCAGCTTACTAGGAACAACCTACGAGCAGTACTTC	CASSLLGTTYEQYF